The 9 T cell receptor beta chains reported below all come from one sample, sequenced in a study of blood T cell repertoires in COVID-19. The protocol was immunoSEQ multiplex PCR, while the TCRdb copy is restricted to in-frame clones and leaves out a portion. The sample records about 53,000 clones, around 87% being singletons. The sample consisted of peripheral blood. These receptors were collected from a man aged 45 to 65 with acute or convalescent COVID-19.

The V call is TRBV18, the J call TRBJ2-1, with 9 nucleotides matching TRBD2. This CDR3 contains 15 residues. Per the germline V gene, CDR1 is KGHSH and CDR2 is LQKENI. Unmatched junction bases numbered 5, after V lost 3 bases and J lost 5 bases. The CDR3 region has the DNA TGTGCCAGCTCACCGGAGGCTAGCGGGAACAATGAGCAGTTCTTC. This sequence encodes CASSPEASGNNEQFF.

Only one count was recorded for this clone. The gene calls are TRBV12-5 and TRBJ2-6; TRBD1 might be the D (6 bases). This CDR3 has 16 amino acids. Trimming shortened V by 6 bases and J by 4 bases, and 16 bases separated the two germline ends. Germline-derived CDR1 and CDR2 are LGHNT and FRNRAP. This CDR3 is CASGNQGLAGANVLTF. The DNA of the CDR3 is TGTGCTAGTGGCAATCAGGGGTTGGCGGGGGCCAACGTCCTGACTTTC.

This clone has only one observation. This rearrangement joins TRBV2 to TRBJ2-1; 11 nucleotides agree with TRBD2. The CDR3 covers 17 residues. Trimming removed 8 bases from V and 5 bases from J; junction bases left unmatched: 14. The germline V gene encodes CDR1 SNHLY and CDR2 FYNNEI. The CDR3 nucleotides read TGTGCCAGCCGATATAGTGTGGGTAGCGGGGGGGACAATGAGCAGTTCTTC. It specifies CASRYSVGSGGDNEQFF.

The genes are TRBV29-1 and TRBJ2-2; D not certain. Germline loops: CDR1 SQVTM, CDR2 ANQGSEA. This CDR3 is 16 amino acids long. The V and J ends lost 5 bases and 0 bases respectively, with 16 bases between them. In DNA form, the CDR3 reads TGCAGCGTTCCGAAATCCGACACCGCGAACACCGGGGAGCTGTTTTTT. Protein product: CSVPKSDTANTGELFF.

Written as DNA, the CDR3 is TGTGCCAGCAGTTACTCGGGGGGGGGCACCGGGGAGCTGTTTTTT. It codes for CASSYSGGGTGELFF. The chain recombines TRBV6-5 with TRBJ2-2; 7 bases are a match to TRBD2. The CDR3 is made up of 15 amino acids. The germline V gene encodes CDR1 MNHEY and CDR2 SVGAGI. The V segment lost 0 bases and the J segment 4 bases; nucleotides outside the gene matches: 2.

The genes are TRBV10-3 and TRBJ2-3; 15 positions agree with TRBD2. Per the germline V gene, CDR1 is ENHRY and CDR2 is SYGVKD. V lost 2 bases and J lost 0; bases outside the gene matches: 9. The CDR3 runs to 20 residues. CDR3 bases: TGTGCCATCAGTGAGGAGGCTCGGACTAGCGGGAGGGCTAGCACAGATACGCAGTATTTT. It translates to CAISEEARTSGRASTDTQYF.

This rearrangement joins TRBV9 to TRBJ1-6; 7 nucleotides align to TRBD1. J was trimmed by 6 bases and V by 0 bases; bases with no gene match: 3. The V gene's germline CDR1 is SGDLS and CDR2 YYNGEE. This CDR3 comprises 15 residues. This CDR3 reads CASSVGPGGNSPLHF. CDR3 coding DNA: TGTGCCAGCAGCGTAGGTCCAGGGGGTAATTCACCCCTCCACTTT.

The CDR3 nucleotides are TGCGCCAGCAGCTTGGGAGGGACAGGGTACACCGGGGAGCTGTTTTTT. It codes for CASSLGGTGYTGELFF. V is TRBV5-1 and J is TRBJ2-2; 9 bases line up with TRBD1. The V gene's germline CDR1 is SGHRS and CDR2 YFSETQ. The V segment lost 0 bases and the J segment 3 bases; nucleotides outside the gene matches: 3. The CDR3 is 16 amino acids.

The chain couples TRBV11-1 to TRBJ1-6, with a possible D match to TRBD1 (6 bases). The CDR3 extends over 14 amino acids. Germline CDR1 SGHAT, CDR2 FQDESV (reference sequence). V was trimmed by 3 bases and J by 7 bases, leaving 10 bases between them. CDR3 sequence (DNA): TGTGCCAGCAGCTTGAACAGGGTGAATTCACCCCTCCACTTT. Translated: CASSLNRVNSPLHF.